This TCR beta chain came from a study of vaccination effects on CD4 cells after COVID-19. Clones were read by immunoSEQ multiplex PCR, and TCRdb kept only the in-frame ones, dropping some. The sample shows roughly 40,000 clones, 65% to 70% of them seen only once. This clone has only a few counts. Its antigen is not identified. The CDR3 extends over 17 amino acids. V gave up 2 bases and J gave up 4 bases, with 17 bases separating them. Germline V gives CDR1 MNHEY, CDR2 SMNVEV (reference sequence). Culturing for more than 9 days preceded CD4+ T cell isolation. Neither prior SARS-CoV-2 infection nor positive nucleocapsid antibodies were present in the vaccine recipients.

This clonotype originated in a human donor who received a COVID-19 vaccine. The rearrangement links TRBV27 to TRBJ1-4; tentatively, D is TRBD1 (5 bases). The input for sequencing was CD4+ T cells from PBMCs cultured without peptide, taken before COVID-19 vaccination. CDR3 in amino acids: CASSLRTPSWGNEKLFF. CDR3 DNA: TGTGCCAGCAGTTTAAGGACACCCTCCTGGGGTAATGAAAAACTGTTTTTT.